Listed below are T cell receptor beta chains from one sample, sequenced in a study of control samples from healthy donors and cancer patients. Some clones are missing from TCRdb's copy, which holds only in-frame ones; the method was immunoSEQ multiplex PCR. The table shows roughly 200,000 clones, with around 94% occurring only once. The source material was blood. The receptor set was obtained from a man in his fifties or sixties in good health. CDR3s include the opening cysteine and the closing phenylalanine or tryptophan. D genes are given only for firm matches. Expanded clones are given a class, and other clones once, few, many or no size at all.

size,V,D,J,DNA,CDR3
.,TRBV5-1,TRBD1,TRBJ1-3,TGCGCCAGCAGCCCGACTACGGGCAGGGGGCCTGGAAACACCATATATTTT,CASSPTTGRGPGNTIYF
.,TRBV28,.,TRBJ1-3,TGTGCCAGCAGTGGGTTCGGTGGCCGGAAAGGAAACACCATATATTTT,CASSGFGGRKGNTIYF
.,TRBV19,TRBD2,TRBJ2-1,TGTGCCAGTAGTATCCTAGCGGGGGGTGGAGAGCAGTTCTTC,CASSILAGGGEQFF
.,TRBV5-5,.,TRBJ2-2,TGTGCCAGCAGCTTGGTCGTCACCGGGGAGCTGTTTTTT,CASSLVVTGELFF
.,TRBV6-6,.,TRBJ2-4,TGTGCCAGCAGTGATCGGGGGGCACAGAAAAACATTCAGTACTTC,CASSDRGAQKNIQYF
.,TRBV4-2,.,TRBJ1-1,TGTGCCAGCAGCTTCCGGGGGGCGGGGAACACTGAAGCTTTCTTT,CASSFRGAGNTEAFF
once,TRBV28,.,TRBJ2-7,TGTGCCAGCAGTTTAGTTGGAAGGCCCTACGAGCAGTACTTC,CASSLVGRPYEQYF
.,TRBV5-1,TRBD1,TRBJ2-3,TGCGCCAGTTCGACAGGGTATCCGACAGATACGCAGTATTTT,CASSTGYPTDTQYF
once,TRBV10-2,TRBD1,TRBJ1-5,TGCGCCAGCGCGGACAGGCGTAGCAATCAGCCCCAGCATTTT,CASADRRSNQPQHF
.,TRBV6-6,.,TRBJ1-1,TGTGCCAGCAGTCGTACGGAGGACACTGAAGCTTTCTTT,CASSRTEDTEAFF
.,TRBV24-1,.,TRBJ2-3,TGTGCCACCAGTGATTGGAGTCTAGGGGCGAGGGATACGCAGTATTTT,CATSDWSLGARDTQYF
.,TRBV5-1,TRBD1,TRBJ1-2,TGCGCCAGCAGCCTACAGGGGGCGCAATCGGGAGGCTACACCTTC,CASSLQGAQSGGYTF
once,TRBV2,.,TRBJ2-3,TGTGCCAGCAGTGACCTTACTTATGATACGCAGTATTTT,CASSDLTYDTQYF
.,TRBV7-9,.,TRBJ2-2,TGTGCCAGCAGCTCTGGAGGGGGCAAGGTCGGGGAGCTGTTTTTT,CASSSGGGKVGELFF
.,TRBV5-1,.,TRBJ2-5,TGCGCCAGCAGCTTGGGCCAGGGTATACAGACCCAGTACTTC,CASSLGQGIQTQYF
.,TRBV6-6,.,TRBJ1-1,TGTGCCAGCACCACGGGGCGGCCTGAAGCTTTCTTT,CASTTGRPEAFF
.,TRBV28,TRBD1,TRBJ2-5,TGTGCCAGCAGTTCTCTCCCACCGGACAGGGTCCAAGAGACCCAGTACTTC,CASSSLPPDRVQETQYF
.,TRBV28,TRBD1,TRBJ1-4,TGTGCCGCAGGGGGGGACTTAAATGAAAAACTGTTTTTT,CAAGGDLNEKLFF
.,TRBV19,.,TRBJ1-1,TGTGCCAGTAGTATTCCCCGGATGAACACTGAAGCTTTCTTT,CASSIPRMNTEAFF
.,TRBV6-2/TRBV6-3,.,TRBJ1-2,TGTGCCAGCAGTTACCCCGGGAACTCGCTACCCTATGGCTACACCTTC,CASSYPGNSLPYGYTF
.,TRBV6-5,TRBD1,TRBJ2-1,TGTGCCAGCAGAGCAGGGGGTGCCTACAATGAGCAGTTCTTC,CASRAGGAYNEQFF
.,TRBV5-1,.,TRBJ1-1,TGCGCCAGCAGCTTGTACGATGGGATACTGAACACTGAAGCTTTCTTT,CASSLYDGILNTEAFF
.,TRBV6-5,.,TRBJ1-1,TGTGCCAGCAGTTACTCGGGGGTTTTGAACACTGAAGCTTTCTTT,CASSYSGVLNTEAFF
.,TRBV2,TRBD1,TRBJ1-2,TGTGCCAGCAGTGAAAGGGACAGGGCTCGCTACACCTTC,CASSERDRARYTF
.,TRBV19,.,TRBJ1-1,TGTGCCAGTATTACCCCGACAGCAAACACTGAAGCTTTCTTT,CASITPTANTEAFF
.,TRBV7-2,.,TRBJ2-7,TGTGCCAGCCCAGAGCCCGGGCAGTACTTC,CASPEPGQYF
.,TRBV5-1,TRBD1,TRBJ1-4,TGCGCCAGCACCTTATCCCCCGGGACAGGGGGCGAAAAACTGTTTTTT,CASTLSPGTGGEKLFF
.,TRBV18,TRBD1,TRBJ1-1,TGTGCCAGCTCACCCTTGGTCGGACAGGGTCTGCGGAACACTGAAGCTTTCTTT,CASSPLVGQGLRNTEAFF
.,TRBV10-3,.,TRBJ1-1,TGTGCCATCAGGACCACCAACACTGAAGCTTTCTTT,CAIRTTNTEAFF
once,TRBV7-2,.,TRBJ2-1,TGTGCCAGCAGCTTAGCGGACTTTTACAATGAGCAGTTCTTC,CASSLADFYNEQFF
.,TRBV7-2,.,TRBJ2-4,TGTGCCAGCAGCTTGAATATAAAGAGTATTCAGTACTTC,CASSLNIKSIQYF
.,TRBV18,.,TRBJ1-3,TGTGCCAGCTCACCACCGATGGCTGGAAACACCATATATTTT,CASSPPMAGNTIYF
.,TRBV5-1,TRBD1,TRBJ1-2,TGCGCCAGCAGCTTGGCCGCAGGGGGGGAATTTGGTGGCTACACCTTC,CASSLAAGGEFGGYTF
once,TRBV3-1/TRBV3-2,.,TRBJ1-2,TGTGCCAGCAGCCAAGTGTATGGGGTGAGGAGTCGCTACACCTTC,CASSQVYGVRSRYTF
.,TRBV11-3,TRBD2,TRBJ2-1,TGTGCCAGCAGCTTAGTAGGAGCGGGGGGATACAATGAGCAGTTCTTC,CASSLVGAGGYNEQFF
.,TRBV19,.,TRBJ2-3,TGTGCCAGTAGTACCGGACAGATTAATACGCAGTATTTT,CASSTGQINTQYF
.,TRBV5-5,.,TRBJ2-1,TGTGCCAGCAGCTTGGGGACCTACAATGAGCAGTTCTTC,CASSLGTYNEQFF